This is a list of T cell receptor beta chains from one sample in a study of T cell responses to AZD1222 COVID-19 vaccine. This table comes from immunoSEQ multiplex PCR, and its TCRdb copy is limited to in-frame clones, with some not included. The sample shows about 130,000 clones, around 90% of them seen only once. The sequencing used peripheral blood, collected on day 0 of AZD1222 vaccination. These TCRs come from an adult in good health. Each CDR3 is given with its conserved first and last residue. D genes are given only for firm matches. Only some rows state a clone size, as once, few, many or a class for expanded clones.

j_gene,d_gene,v_gene,len,abundance,CDR3nt,CDR3aa
TRBJ1-2,-,TRBV2,15,-,TGTGCCAGCAGTGAAGGGCCCCAGCTGGGGGATGGCTACACCTTC,CASSEGPQLGDGYTF
TRBJ1-2,-,TRBV5-1,12,-,TGCGCCAGCAGCGGCGAGGGTGGAGGCTACACCTTC,CASSGEGGGYTF
TRBJ2-1,TRBD2,TRBV18,15,-,TGTGCCAGCTCACGCCGGGACTACTTACCTGGTGAGCAGTTCTTC,CASSRRDYLPGEQFF
TRBJ1-1,-,TRBV7-6,14,-,TGTGCCAGCAGCTTAACCAGGGAGAACACTGAAGCTTTCTTT,CASSLTRENTEAFF
TRBJ2-7,TRBD2,TRBV11-2,15,-,TGTGCCAGCAGCGGGCGAAGCGGGAATAACTACGAGCAGTACTTC,CASSGRSGNNYEQYF
TRBJ1-1,TRBD1,TRBV18,14,-,TGTGCCAGCTCAGACGGGACAGGGAACACTGAAGCTTTCTTT,CASSDGTGNTEAFF
TRBJ1-6,-,TRBV27,14,-,TGTGCCAGCAGCCGGTTAGGGCAGGGTTCACCCCTCCACTTT,CASSRLGQGSPLHF
TRBJ1-2,TRBD1,TRBV10-3,14,few,TGTGCCATCAGTGACGACAGGGATGTTAATGGCTACACCTTC,CAISDDRDVNGYTF
TRBJ2-7,TRBD2,TRBV7-9,17,-,TGTGCCAGCAGCGGGACTAGCGGGATCCCAATCTCCTACGAGCAGTACTTC,CASSGTSGIPISYEQYF
TRBJ1-5,TRBD1,TRBV28,13,-,TGTGCCAGCATCGTTACAGGGGGTCAGCCCCAGCATTTT,CASIVTGGQPQHF
TRBJ1-1,-,TRBV6-2/TRBV6-3,13,-,TGTGCCAGCAGTTACGAACCTGACACTGAAGCTTTCTTT,CASSYEPDTEAFF